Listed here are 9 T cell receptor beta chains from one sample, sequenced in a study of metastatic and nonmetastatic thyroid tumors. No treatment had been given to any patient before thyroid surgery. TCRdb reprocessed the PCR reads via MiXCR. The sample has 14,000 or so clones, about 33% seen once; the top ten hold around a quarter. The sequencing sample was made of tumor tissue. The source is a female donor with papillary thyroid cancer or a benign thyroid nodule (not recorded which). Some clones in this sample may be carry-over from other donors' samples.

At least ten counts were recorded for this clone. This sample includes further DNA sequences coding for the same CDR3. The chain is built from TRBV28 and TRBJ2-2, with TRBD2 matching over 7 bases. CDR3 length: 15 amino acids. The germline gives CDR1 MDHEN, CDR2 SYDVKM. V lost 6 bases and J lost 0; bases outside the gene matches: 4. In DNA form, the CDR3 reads TGTGCCAGCAGGGGGGGGGGGGCGAACACCGGGGAGCTGTTTTTT. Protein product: CASRGGGANTGELFF.

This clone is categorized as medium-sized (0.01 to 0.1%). The CDR3 DNA reads as TGTGCCAGCAGCCGGACAGGGAGGTCAGATACGCAGTATTTT. Translation: CASSRTGRSDTQYF. This chain joins TRBV12-3 or TRBV12-4 and TRBJ2-3, with 8 bases that match TRBD1. This CDR3 comprises 14 residues. V was clipped by 6 bases and J by 4 bases; unmatched bases: 6.

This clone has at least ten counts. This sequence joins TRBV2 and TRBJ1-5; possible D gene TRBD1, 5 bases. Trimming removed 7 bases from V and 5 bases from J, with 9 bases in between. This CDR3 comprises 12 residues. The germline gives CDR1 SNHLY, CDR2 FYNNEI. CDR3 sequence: CASMGLDQPQHF. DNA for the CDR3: TGTGCCAGCATGGGACTTGATCAGCCCCAGCATTTT. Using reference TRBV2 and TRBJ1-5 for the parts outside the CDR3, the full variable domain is EPEVTQTPSHQVTQMGQEVILRCVPISNHLYFYWYRQILGQKVEFLVSFYNNEISEKSEIFDDQFSVERPDGSNFTLKIRSTKLEDSAMYFCASMGLDQPQHFGDGTRLSIL.

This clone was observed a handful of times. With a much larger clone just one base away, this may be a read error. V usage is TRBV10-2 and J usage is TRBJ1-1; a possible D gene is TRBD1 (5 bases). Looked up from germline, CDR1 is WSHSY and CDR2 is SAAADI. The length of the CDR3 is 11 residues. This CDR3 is CASGMSTEAFF. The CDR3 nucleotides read TGCGCGTCAGGGATGTCCACTGAAGCTTTCTTT.

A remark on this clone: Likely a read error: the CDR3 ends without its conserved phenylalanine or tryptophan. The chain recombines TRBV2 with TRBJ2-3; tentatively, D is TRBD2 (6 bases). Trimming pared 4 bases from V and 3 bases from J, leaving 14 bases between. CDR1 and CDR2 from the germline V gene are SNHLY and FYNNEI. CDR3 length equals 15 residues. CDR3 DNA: TGTGCCAGCAGTGCTTCCGGGAGAGGAACAGATACGCAGTATCTT. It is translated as CASSASGRGTDTQYL.

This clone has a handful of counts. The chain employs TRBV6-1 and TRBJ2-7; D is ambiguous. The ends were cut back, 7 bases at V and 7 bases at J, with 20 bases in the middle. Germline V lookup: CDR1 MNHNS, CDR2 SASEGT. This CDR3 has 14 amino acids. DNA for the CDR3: TGTGCCAGCATCCCGGTACTCCAATCATGGGAGCAGTACTTC. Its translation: CASIPVLQSWEQYF.

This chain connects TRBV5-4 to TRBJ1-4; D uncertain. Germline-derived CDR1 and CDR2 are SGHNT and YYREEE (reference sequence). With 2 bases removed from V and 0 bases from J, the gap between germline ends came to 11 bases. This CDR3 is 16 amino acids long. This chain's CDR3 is CASSFRTTTTNEKLFF. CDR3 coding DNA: TGTGCCAGCAGCTTCCGGACGACCACAACTAATGAAAAACTGTTTTTT.

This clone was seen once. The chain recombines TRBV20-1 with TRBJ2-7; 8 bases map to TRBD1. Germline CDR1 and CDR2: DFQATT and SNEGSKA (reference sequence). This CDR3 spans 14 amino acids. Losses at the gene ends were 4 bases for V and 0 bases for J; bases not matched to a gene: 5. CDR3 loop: CSAKRQGTSYEQYF. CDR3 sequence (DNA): TGCAGTGCTAAAAGACAGGGGACCTCCTACGAGCAGTACTTC.

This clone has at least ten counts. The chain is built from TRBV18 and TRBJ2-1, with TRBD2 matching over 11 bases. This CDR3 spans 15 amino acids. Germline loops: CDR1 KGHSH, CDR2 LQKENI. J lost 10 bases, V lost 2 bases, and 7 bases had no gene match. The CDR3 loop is CASSPAGTSGVEQFF. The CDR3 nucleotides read TGTGCCAGCTCACCAGCAGGGACTAGCGGAGTCGAGCAGTTCTTC.